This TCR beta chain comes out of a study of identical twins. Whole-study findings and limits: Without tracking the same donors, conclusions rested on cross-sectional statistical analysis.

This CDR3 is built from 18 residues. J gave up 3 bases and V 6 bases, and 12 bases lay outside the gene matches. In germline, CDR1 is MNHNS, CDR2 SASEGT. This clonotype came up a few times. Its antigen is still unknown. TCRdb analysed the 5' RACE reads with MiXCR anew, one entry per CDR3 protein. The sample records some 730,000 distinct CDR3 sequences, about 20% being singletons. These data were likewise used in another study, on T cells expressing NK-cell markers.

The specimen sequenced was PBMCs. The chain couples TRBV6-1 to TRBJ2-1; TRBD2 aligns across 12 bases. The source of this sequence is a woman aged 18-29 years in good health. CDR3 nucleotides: TGTGCCAGCAGCCTCGGACTAGCGGGATTCCCAATCTACAATGAGCAGTTCTTC. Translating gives CASSLGLAGFPIYNEQFF.